These 19 T cell receptor beta chains were all obtained from the same sample, sequenced in a study of blood T cell repertoires in COVID-19. Libraries were prepared by immunoSEQ multiplex PCR; TCRdb keeps only in-frame clonotypes and omits some of them. The table includes a few hundred thousand clones, around 88% detected once. The specimen was PBMCs or T cells enriched from blood (not recorded which). The receptors come from a woman younger than 45 who had been exposed to COVID-19.

CDR3 amino acids: CASSEQGAGQPQHF. CDR3 nucleotide sequence: TGTGCCAGCAGTGAACAGGGGGCAGGCCAGCCCCAGCATTTT. V usage is TRBV2 and J usage is TRBJ1-5; 8 nucleotides align to TRBD1. This CDR3 comprises 14 residues. Germline CDR1 SNHLY, CDR2 FYNNEI. With 2 bases clipped from V and 7 bases from J, the junction kept 4 bases outside the gene matches.

J is TRBJ2-2 and V is TRBV7-9, with 14 nucleotides matching TRBD2. The length of the CDR3 is 18 residues. V shed 6 bases, J shed 0 bases, and the junction held 6 bases outside the gene matches. Per germline, CDR1 SEHNR and CDR2 FQNEAQ (reference sequence). Here the CDR3 reads CASRERTSGGPNTGELFF. As DNA, the CDR3 is TGTGCCAGCAGGGAAAGGACTAGCGGGGGGCCGAACACCGGGGAGCTGTTTTTT.

The chain joins TRBV29-1 to TRBJ2-1, with D possibly matching TRBD1 (5 bases). This CDR3 comprises 13 residues. Between the trimmed V and J ends, which lost 7 bases and 8 bases, there was a span of 18 bases. Germline V gene data show CDR1 as SQVTM and CDR2 as ANQGSEA. CDR3 loop: CSAKQQAPHEQFF. The CDR3 DNA reads as TGCAGCGCGAAGCAACAGGCCCCCCATGAGCAGTTCTTC.

Of note for this clone: The same CDR3 is also encoded by other DNA sequences in this sample. The chain couples TRBV27 to TRBJ2-6; D uncertain. There are 14 residues in the CDR3. V was clipped by 3 bases and J by 0 bases, with 3 bases between them. Germline V lookup: CDR1 MNHEY, CDR2 SMNVEV (reference sequence). The CDR3 region is CASSFLSGANVLTF. The CDR3 nucleotides are TGTGCCAGCAGTTTTCTCTCTGGGGCCAACGTCCTGACTTTC. The full variable domain, with the rest looked up from reference TRBV27 and TRBJ2-6, is EAQVTQNPRYLITVTGKKLTVTCSQNMNHEYMSWYRQDPGLGLRQIYYSMNVEVTDKGDVPEGYKVSRKEKRNFPLILESPSPNQTSLYFCASSFLSGANVLTFGAGSRLTVL.

The V call is TRBV5-1, the J call TRBJ2-5, with TRBD2 identical over 16 bases. V dropped 2 bases and J dropped 2; count of bases not matched to a gene: 6. The CDR3 extends over 18 amino acids. Per the germline V gene, CDR1 is SGHRS and CDR2 is YFSETQ. CDR3 sequence: CASSLGTSGGARQETQYF. DNA for the CDR3: TGCGCCAGCAGCTTAGGGACTAGCGGGGGGGCACGGCAAGAGACCCAGTACTTC.

The rearrangement joins TRBV9 to TRBJ2-7; possibly TRBD1 for D (6 bases). Germline CDR1 is SGDLS and CDR2 is YYNGEE. The CDR3 totals 13 residues. The germline V and J ends were trimmed by 3 bases and 0 bases, with 7 bases remaining between them. The CDR3 spells CASSEGGSYEQYF. The CDR3 bases are TGTGCCAGCAGCGAAGGGGGCTCCTACGAGCAGTACTTC.

This chain joins TRBV5-1 and TRBJ1-3, with a tentative D call TRBD1 (6 bases). CDR1 is SGHRS, CDR2 YFSETQ, per germline. The ends were cut back, 0 bases at V and 0 bases at J, with 10 bases in the middle. This CDR3 region has 16 residues. The CDR3 DNA reads as TGCGCCAGCAGCTTGGTGGACAGTTTCTCTGGAAACACCATATATTTT. Its translation: CASSLVDSFSGNTIYF. Supplemented by reference TRBV5-1 and TRBJ1-3, the full variable domain reads KAGVTQTPRYLIKTRGQQVTLSCSPISGHRSVSWYQQTPGQGLQFLFEYFSETQRNKGNFPGRFSGRQFSNSRSEMNVSTLELGDSALYLCASSLVDSFSGNTIYFGEGSWLTVV.

The J gene is TRBJ1-1, the V gene TRBV2; perhaps TRBD1 as D (6 bases). The CDR3 has 12 amino acids. Germline V gene lookup returns CDR1 SNHLY and CDR2 FYNNEI. With 6 bases removed from V and 7 bases from J, the gap between germline ends came to 12 bases. Here the CDR3 DNA reads TGTGCCAGCAGAAGGACAGTCTATGAAGCTTTCTTT. This encodes CASRRTVYEAFF.

V usage is TRBV30 and J usage is TRBJ2-1; tentative D call: TRBD2 (5 bases). The germline gives CDR1 GTSNPN, CDR2 SVGIG (reference sequence). This CDR3 region has 15 residues. With 5 bases removed from V and 2 bases from J, the gap between germline ends came to 16 bases. CDR3 residues: CAWGVRVAPYNEQFF. The CDR3 DNA sequence: TGTGCCTGGGGGGTGCGGGTTGCTCCCTACAATGAGCAGTTCTTC.

The J gene is TRBJ2-7, the V gene TRBV5-5; 10 positions agree with TRBD1. V was clipped by 5 bases and J by 8 bases; unmatched bases: 4. Germline V gene lookup returns CDR1 SGHKS and CDR2 YYEKEE (reference sequence). The CDR3 spans 12 residues. This chain's CDR3 is CASRKTGGKQYF. The DNA of the CDR3 is TGTGCCAGCAGAAAGACAGGGGGCAAGCAGTACTTC.

V and J are TRBV28 and TRBJ1-2, with D hard to call. Trimming left V 4 bases short and J 1 base short, with 7 bases between. This CDR3 comprises 13 residues. Germline values: CDR1 MDHEN, CDR2 SYDVKM. The CDR3 here is CASSSHFNYGYTF. CDR3 DNA: TGTGCCAGCAGTTCCCACTTTAACTATGGCTACACCTTC.

The chain is built from TRBV7-6 and TRBJ1-1; no firm D call. The CDR3 spans 14 residues. The V end was cut by 5 bases, the J end by 2 bases, with 12 bases between. Germline V gives CDR1 SGHVS, CDR2 FNYEAQ. The CDR3 sequence: CASSPGSINTEAFF. DNA of the CDR3: TGTGCCAGCAGCCCCGGGTCTATAAACACTGAAGCTTTCTTT. The whole variable domain, filled in from reference TRBV7-6 and TRBJ1-1, reads GAGVSQSPRYKVTKRGQDVALRCDPISGHVSLYWYRQALGQGPEFLTYFNYEAQQDKSGLPNDRFSAERPEGSISTLTIQRTEQRDSAMYRCASSPGSINTEAFFGQGTRLTVV.

This rearrangement joins TRBV5-6 to TRBJ1-1; 7 nucleotides line up with TRBD1. V lost 0 bases to trimming and J lost 4 bases; unmatched junction nucleotides: 12. Germline V gene sequence: CDR1 SGHDT, CDR2 YYEEEE. The CDR3 length is 17 residues. CDR3 protein: CASSLAAHTGVGTEAFF. In DNA, the CDR3 is TGTGCCAGCAGCTTGGCGGCCCATACAGGGGTAGGCACTGAAGCTTTCTTT.

This sequence joins TRBV29-1 and TRBJ1-1; D not resolved. The CDR3 has 12 residues. CDR1 and CDR2 (germline): SQVTM, ANQGSEA. With 6 bases removed from V and 4 bases from J, the gap between germline ends came to 12 bases. CDR3 nucleotide sequence: TGCAGCGTCAATCTCCGGGGCACTGAAGCTTTCTTT. Amino acid sequence: CSVNLRGTEAFF.

The gene calls are TRBV11-3 and TRBJ2-7; 8 bases are shared with TRBD1. After removal of 5 bases from V and 2 bases from J, the junction contained 5 bases not matched to a gene. CDR3 size: 14 residues. Germline CDR1 reads SGHNT; CDR2 reads YENEEA. Here the CDR3 DNA reads TGTGCCAGCAGCCAGGGGGGACAGGCCTACGAGCAGTACTTC. It encodes CASSQGGQAYEQYF.

The chain combines TRBV11-3 with TRBJ2-5; 7 bases line up with TRBD2. V lost 5 bases to trimming and J lost 5 bases; unmatched junction nucleotides: 8. Looked up from germline, CDR1 is SGHNT and CDR2 is YENEEA. CDR3 size: 14 residues. CDR3 protein: CASSRDVGGETQYF. For the CDR3, the DNA is TGTGCCAGCAGCAGGGACGTCGGGGGGGAGACCCAGTACTTC.

This chain connects TRBV19 to TRBJ1-3; D remains ambiguous. Germline CDR1 reads LNHDA; CDR2 reads SQIVND (reference sequence). The V end was cut by 8 bases, the J end by 0 bases, with 11 bases between. The CDR3 is 14 residues long. The CDR3 loop reads CASGQESSGNTIYF. CDR3 DNA: TGTGCCAGTGGGCAAGAATCCTCTGGAAACACCATATATTTT.

The V and J genes are TRBV15 and TRBJ1-2; D possibly corresponds to TRBD1 (6 bases). Germline CDR1 LNHNV, CDR2 YYDKDF (reference sequence). This CDR3 spans 17 amino acids. Trimming pared 0 bases from V and 2 bases from J, leaving 16 bases between. In nucleotides, the CDR3 is TGTGCCACCAGCAGAGATCGGGGGGCGTCCTTAAACTATGGCTACACCTTC. Translation: CATSRDRGASLNYGYTF.

The chain carries TRBV5-1 and TRBJ2-6, with a tentative D call TRBD1 (5 bases). Germline assignment: CDR1 SGHRS and CDR2 YFSETQ. The V gene lost 0 bases and the J gene lost 1 base, with 8 bases spanning the gap. The CDR3 length is 16 residues. The CDR3 nucleotides are TGCGCCAGCAGCTTGGGCGCAGGGTCTGGGGCCAACGTCCTGACTTTC. Protein sequence: CASSLGAGSGANVLTF.